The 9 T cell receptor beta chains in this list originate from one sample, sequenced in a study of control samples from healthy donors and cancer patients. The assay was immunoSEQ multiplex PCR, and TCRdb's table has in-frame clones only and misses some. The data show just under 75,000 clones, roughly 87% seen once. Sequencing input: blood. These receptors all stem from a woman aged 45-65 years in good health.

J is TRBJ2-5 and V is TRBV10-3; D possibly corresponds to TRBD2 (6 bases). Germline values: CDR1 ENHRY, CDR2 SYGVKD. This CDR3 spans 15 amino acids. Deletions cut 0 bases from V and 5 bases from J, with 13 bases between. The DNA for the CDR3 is TGTGCCATCAGTGAGTCGCGGGGAGGCCCGGAGACCCAGTACTTC. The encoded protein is CAISESRGGPETQYF.

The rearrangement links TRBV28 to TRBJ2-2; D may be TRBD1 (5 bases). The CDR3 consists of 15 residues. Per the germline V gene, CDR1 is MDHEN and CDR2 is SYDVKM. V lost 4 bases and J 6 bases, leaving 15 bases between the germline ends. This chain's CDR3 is CASSSPPGIAGELFF. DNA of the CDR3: TGTGCCAGCAGTTCCCCCCCAGGGATCGCCGGGGAGCTGTTTTTT.

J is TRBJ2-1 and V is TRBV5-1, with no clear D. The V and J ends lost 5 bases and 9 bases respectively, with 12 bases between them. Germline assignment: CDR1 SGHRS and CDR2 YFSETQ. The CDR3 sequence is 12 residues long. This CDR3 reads CASSRKEGEQFF. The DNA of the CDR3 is TGCGCCAGCAGTCGTAAGGAAGGTGAGCAGTTCTTC.

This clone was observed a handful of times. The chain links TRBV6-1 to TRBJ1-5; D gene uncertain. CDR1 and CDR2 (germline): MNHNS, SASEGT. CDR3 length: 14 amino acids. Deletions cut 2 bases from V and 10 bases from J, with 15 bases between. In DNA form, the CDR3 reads TGTGCCAGCAGTGAAAGGAGTCGGATCCTTCCCCAGCATTTT. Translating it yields CASSERSRILPQHF.

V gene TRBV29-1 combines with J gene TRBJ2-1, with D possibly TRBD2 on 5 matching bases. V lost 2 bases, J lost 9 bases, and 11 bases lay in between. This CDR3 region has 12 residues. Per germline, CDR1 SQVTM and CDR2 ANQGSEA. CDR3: CSVEKPRGEQFF. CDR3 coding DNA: TGCAGCGTTGAAAAGCCCCGGGGTGAGCAGTTCTTC.

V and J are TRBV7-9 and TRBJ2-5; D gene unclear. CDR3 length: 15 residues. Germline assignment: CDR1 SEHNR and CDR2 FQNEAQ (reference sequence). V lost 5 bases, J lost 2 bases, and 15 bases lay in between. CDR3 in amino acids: CASSPQRRRQETQYF. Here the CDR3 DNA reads TGTGCCAGCAGCCCTCAACGGCGAAGGCAAGAGACCCAGTACTTC. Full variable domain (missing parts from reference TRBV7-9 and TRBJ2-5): DTGVSQNPRHKITKRGQNVTFRCDPISEHNRLYWYRQTLGQGPEFLTYFQNEAQLEKSRLLSDRFSAERPKGSFSTLEIQRTEQGDSAMYLCASSPQRRRQETQYFGPGTRLLVL.

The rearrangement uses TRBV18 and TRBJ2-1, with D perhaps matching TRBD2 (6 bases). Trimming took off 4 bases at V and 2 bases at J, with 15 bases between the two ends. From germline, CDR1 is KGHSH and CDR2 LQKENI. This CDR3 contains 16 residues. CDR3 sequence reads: CASSLIAARAYNEQFF. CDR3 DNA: TGTGCCAGCTCACTGATAGCGGCCAGGGCCTACAATGAGCAGTTCTTC.

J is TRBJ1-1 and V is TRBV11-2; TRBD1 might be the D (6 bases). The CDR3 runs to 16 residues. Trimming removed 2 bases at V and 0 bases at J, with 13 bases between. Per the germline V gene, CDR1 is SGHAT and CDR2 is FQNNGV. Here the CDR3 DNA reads TGTGCCAGCAGCTTAAGGGGGAACTTCATGAACACTGAAGCTTTCTTT. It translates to CASSLRGNFMNTEAFF.

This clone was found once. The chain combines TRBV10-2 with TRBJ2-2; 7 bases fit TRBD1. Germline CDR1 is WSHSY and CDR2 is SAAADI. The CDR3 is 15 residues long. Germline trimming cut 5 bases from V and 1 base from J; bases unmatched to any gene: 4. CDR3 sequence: CASSHRGKNTGELFF. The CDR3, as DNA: TGCGCCAGCAGTCACAGGGGAAAGAACACCGGGGAGCTGTTTTTT.